One and the same sample provided the 24 T cell receptor beta chains below, sequenced in a study of cytomegalovirus exposure and HLA in healthy donors. Primers included in the PCR were 60 Vbeta and 13 Jbeta primers. The protocol was immunoSEQ multiplex PCR, while the TCRdb copy is restricted to in-frame clones and leaves out a portion. This table holds under 150,000 clones, about 75% found once. Material: PBMCs. The source of these receptors is a man between 18 and 29 years old in good health and CMV-seronegative.

The rearrangement joins TRBV5-1 to TRBJ2-1; 9 bases fit TRBD2. Trimming at V came to 4 bases and at J to 1 base, leaving 6 bases not matched to a gene. Germline V gene sequence: CDR1 SGHRS, CDR2 YFSETQ. The CDR3 sequence is 16 residues long. The CDR3 is CASSLPLAGSYNEQFF. DNA of the CDR3: TGCGCCAGCAGCCTCCCCCTAGCGGGGTCCTACAATGAGCAGTTCTTC.

The chain joins TRBV10-3 to TRBJ1-5, with 9 positions matching TRBD1. The CDR3 runs 15 residues. Germline V CDR1 and CDR2: ENHRY, SYGVKD. The V gene end was trimmed by 8 bases and the J gene end by 4 bases; junction bases not matched to a gene: 9. CDR3 protein: CAIQAGTGRNQPQHF. The CDR3 DNA sequence: TGTGCCATCCAGGCCGGGACAGGGCGTAATCAGCCCCAGCATTTT.

This clone came up a few times. The chain combines TRBV15 with TRBJ2-5; 7 nucleotides align to TRBD2. Germline CDR1 reads LNHNV; CDR2 reads YYDKDF (reference sequence). The CDR3 covers 13 residues. The J segment lost 5 bases and the V segment lost 5 bases, leaving 5 bases of the junction unmatched. CDR3: CATSWTRGETQYF. CDR3 DNA sequence: TGTGCCACCAGCTGGACTAGAGGGGAGACCCAGTACTTC.

The chain has TRBV10-3 and TRBJ2-1; 7 bases fit TRBD1. The CDR3 runs 13 residues. The V gene end was trimmed by 5 bases and the J gene end by 3 bases; junction bases not matched to a gene: 1. Germline lookup yields CDR1 ENHRY and CDR2 SYGVKD. CDR3 sequence (DNA): TGTGCCATCAGTAGGGACAGCTACAATGAGCAGTTCTTC. Protein sequence: CAISRDSYNEQFF.

The rearrangement links TRBV7-3 to TRBJ1-6, with D possibly matching TRBD1 (6 bases). V lost 5 bases to trimming and J lost 7 bases, with 12 bases between them. Looked up from germline, CDR1 is SGHTA and CDR2 is FQGTGA. There are 14 residues in the CDR3. CDR3 DNA sequence: TGTGCCAGCAGCCGTGGGGGCACCAATTCACCCCTCCACTTT. Its protein is CASSRGGTNSPLHF.

V usage is TRBV10-2 and J usage is TRBJ1-3; no definite D call. Germline V gives CDR1 WSHSY, CDR2 SAAADI. This CDR3 spans 16 amino acids. V lost 3 bases and J lost 0, with 12 bases in between. CDR3 in amino acids: CASSDAYSFSGNTIYF. The DNA for the CDR3 is TGCGCCAGCAGTGACGCGTACTCCTTCTCTGGAAACACCATATATTTT.

The rearrangement joins TRBV6-5 to TRBJ2-1, with D tentatively TRBD1 (6 bases). Deletions cut 5 bases from V and 5 bases from J, with 13 bases between. This CDR3 comprises 14 residues. The germline V gene has CDR1 MNHEY and CDR2 SVGAGI. The CDR3 region has the DNA TGTGCCAGCAGTCGTCCCGAGGGGGACAATGAGCAGTTCTTC. This encodes CASSRPEGDNEQFF.

The chain employs TRBV5-4 and TRBJ1-4, with TRBD1 identical over 7 bases. CDR1 is SGHNT, CDR2 YYREEE, per germline (reference sequence). This CDR3 contains 15 residues. The J segment lost 7 bases and the V segment lost 0 bases, leaving 6 bases of the junction unmatched. CDR3 nucleotides: TGTGCCAGCAGCTTGGGAGGAGGGGGCGGTGAAAAACTGTTTTTT. Protein product: CASSLGGGGGEKLFF.

The rearrangement links TRBV18 to TRBJ2-3; 7 bases agree with TRBD1. V shed 3 bases, J shed 2 bases, and the junction held 5 bases outside the gene matches. Germline V gene data show CDR1 as KGHSH and CDR2 as LQKENI. This CDR3 has 15 residues. The CDR3 bases are TGTGCCAGCTCACCGGACAAGGGGGCCACAGATACGCAGTATTTT. This codes for CASSPDKGATDTQYF.

The chain employs TRBV4-1 and TRBJ1-2, with 7 positions matching TRBD1. CDR1 and CDR2 from the germline V gene are MGHRA and YSYEKL. The CDR3 is 14 residues long. J was trimmed by 4 bases and V by 1 base; bases with no gene match: 3. The CDR3 DNA sequence: TGCGCCAGCAGCCAAGGAGGGGGCAGCTATGGCTACACCTTC. Translating it yields CASSQGGGSYGYTF.

J is TRBJ1-2 and V is TRBV7-2, with D tentatively TRBD1 (5 bases). The V end was cut by 1 base, the J end by 8 bases, with 17 bases between. The CDR3 has 15 amino acids. Germline V CDR1 and CDR2: SGHTA, FQGNSA. The CDR3 region has the DNA TGTGCCAGCAGCTTAGGCGGGGGAACGGGGAGCGGCTACACCTTC. Its protein is CASSLGGGTGSGYTF.

The chain is built from TRBV11-3 and TRBJ2-1; TRBD1 matches 7 bases. This CDR3 is built from 14 residues. The ends lost 5 bases at V and 0 bases at J; junction bases unmatched: 1. Germline V gene lookup returns CDR1 SGHNT and CDR2 YENEEA. CDR3 loop: CASSGQVSYNEQFF. The CDR3 DNA sequence: TGTGCCAGCAGCGGACAGGTCTCCTACAATGAGCAGTTCTTC.

This clone was seen only a few times. The rearrangement links TRBV7-4 to TRBJ1-5, with D unresolved. Germline lookup yields CDR1 SGHVT and CDR2 SQSDAQ. This CDR3 comprises 16 residues. Trimming left V 1 base short and J 0 bases short, with 10 bases between. Written as DNA, the CDR3 is TGTGCCAGCAGCTTAGTGGAGGCCCATAGCAATCAGCCCCAGCATTTT. The encoded protein is CASSLVEAHSNQPQHF. The full variable domain, rest sourced from reference TRBV7-4 and TRBJ1-5, is GAGVSQSPRYKVAKRGRDVALRCDSISGHVTLYWYRQTLGQGSEVLTYSQSDAQRDKSGRPSGRFSAERPERSVSTLKIQRTEQGDSAVYLCASSLVEAHSNQPQHFGDGTRLSIL.

The chain links TRBV27 to TRBJ2-3; TRBD2 matches 8 bases. After removal of 5 bases from V and 2 bases from J, the junction contained 3 bases not matched to a gene. The CDR3 is 14 amino acids. Germline CDR1 and CDR2: MNHEY and SMNVEV (reference sequence). CDR3 residues: CASSEREYTDTQYF. In DNA form, the CDR3 reads TGTGCCAGCAGTGAGCGGGAGTACACAGATACGCAGTATTTT.

The chain links TRBV5-6 to TRBJ2-3; 8 bases match TRBD2. CDR1 and CDR2 (germline): SGHDT, YYEEEE. The CDR3 has 15 amino acids. The ends lost 4 bases at V and 1 base at J; junction bases unmatched: 5. CDR3: CASSVRGGRTDTQYF. The CDR3 DNA reads as TGTGCCAGCAGCGTACGGGGGGGCCGCACAGATACGCAGTATTTT.

J is TRBJ2-3 and V is TRBV11-2; the D gene is possibly TRBD2 (5 bases). Looked up from germline, CDR1 is SGHAT and CDR2 is FQNNGV. This CDR3 contains 13 residues. Trimming pared 5 bases from V and 5 bases from J, leaving 11 bases between. Here the CDR3 DNA reads TGTGCCAGCAGCACCGGACTCATAGATACGCAGTATTTT. Translated, it gives CASSTGLIDTQYF.

The rearrangement joins TRBV5-8 to TRBJ2-7, with unresolved D. CDR1 and CDR2 (germline): SGHTS, YDEGEE. V was pared by 2 bases and J by 6 bases, with 3 bases between. The CDR3 consists of 10 residues. CDR3 loop: CASSFLEQYF. CDR3 DNA: TGTGCCAGCAGCTTTCTCGAGCAGTACTTC.

The V and J genes are TRBV4-2 and TRBJ1-5; 7 bases are a match to TRBD1. Germline V gene data show CDR1 as LGHNA and CDR2 as YNFKEQ. The V segment lost 0 bases and the J segment 7 bases; nucleotides outside the gene matches: 9. There are 16 residues in the CDR3. CDR3 sequence: CASSQEARQGGQPQHF. The CDR3 bases are TGTGCCAGCAGCCAAGAAGCCCGACAGGGAGGCCAGCCCCAGCATTTT.

The chain combines TRBV7-9 with TRBJ1-1; 12 nucleotides match TRBD1. The J segment lost 2 bases and the V segment lost 4 bases, leaving 5 bases of the junction unmatched. The CDR3 runs to 16 residues. CDR1 SEHNR and CDR2 FQNEAQ come from the germline V gene (reference sequence). As DNA, the CDR3 is TGTGCCAGCAGCTCCGGGACAGGGGGCCTTAACACTGAAGCTTTCTTT. Translating gives CASSSGTGGLNTEAFF.

This clone occurred a few times. This chain connects TRBV4-1 to TRBJ2-6; D call uncertain. The germline V and J ends were trimmed by 4 bases and 2 bases, with 15 bases remaining between them. CDR1 is MGHRA, CDR2 YSYEKL, per germline. The CDR3 is 17 amino acids. The CDR3: CASSRGGIVPGANVLTF. CDR3 nucleotide sequence: TGCGCCAGCAGCCGCGGCGGTATCGTTCCTGGGGCCAACGTCCTGACTTTC.

The J gene is TRBJ1-1, the V gene TRBV5-1; unclear D gene. The CDR3 totals 14 residues. Germline lookup yields CDR1 SGHRS and CDR2 YFSETQ. V was pared by 1 base and J by 0 bases, with 7 bases between. This chain's CDR3 is CASSLSGLNTEAFF. Here the CDR3 DNA reads TGCGCCAGCAGCTTGAGTGGCCTGAACACTGAAGCTTTCTTT. Complete variable domain (other parts from reference TRBV5-1 and TRBJ1-1): KAGVTQTPRYLIKTRGQQVTLSCSPISGHRSVSWYQQTPGQGLQFLFEYFSETQRNKGNFPGRFSGRQFSNSRSEMNVSTLELGDSALYLCASSLSGLNTEAFFGQGTRLTVV.

The rearrangement joins TRBV19 to TRBJ1-1; 7 nucleotides agree with TRBD1. The CDR3 spans 17 residues. Germline V gene sequence: CDR1 LNHDA, CDR2 SQIVND (reference sequence). The trim removed 3 bases at V and 0 bases at J, leaving 10 bases unmatched. CDR3 sequence reads: CASSIGDSPNLNTEAFF. For the CDR3, the DNA is TGTGCCAGTAGTATCGGGGACAGCCCTAATCTGAACACTGAAGCTTTCTTT.

The sample holds a few counts of this clone. V is TRBV6-1 and J is TRBJ1-1, with a possible D match to TRBD1 (6 bases). Germline V gene sequence: CDR1 MNHNS, CDR2 SASEGT. The CDR3 is made up of 15 amino acids. With 7 bases removed from V and 3 bases from J, the gap between germline ends came to 18 bases. In DNA form, the CDR3 reads TGTGCCAGCAAGAACAGGGTAGGGTGGGACACTGAAGCTTTCTTT. Translating gives CASKNRVGWDTEAFF.

J is TRBJ1-1 and V is TRBV19, with a possible D match to TRBD1 (5 bases). CDR3 length: 14 amino acids. V was cut by 5 bases and J by 1 base, with 11 bases left in between. The germline V gene encodes CDR1 LNHDA and CDR2 SQIVND (reference sequence). The CDR3 DNA is TGTGCCAGTAGTTCGGGGGGGAGGAACACTGAAGCTTTCTTT. Its protein product is CASSSGGRNTEAFF. The full variable domain, completed using reference TRBV19 and TRBJ1-1, is DGGITQSPKYLFRKEGQNVTLSCEQNLNHDAMYWYRQDPGQGLRLIYYSQIVNDFQKGDIAEGYSVSREKKESFPLTVTSAQKNPTAFYLCASSSGGRNTEAFFGQGTRLTVV.